This T cell receptor (beta chain) was found in a study of CD8 T cells in ankylosing spondylitis. Findings and limits, study-wide: Within ankylosing spondylitis blood, a TCR beta motif made up of eight highly homologous variants appeared to be characteristic.

A single record per CDR3 protein comes from TCRdb applying MiXCR to the 5' RACE reads. There are over 150,000 distinct CDR3 sequences in the sample; 15% to 20% occur only once, and around 4.5% lies in the top ten. The germline V gene has CDR1 MGHRA and CDR2 YSYEKL. This CDR3 is built from 13 residues. Trimming removed 5 bases from V and 6 bases from J; junction bases left unmatched: 7. This clonotype was observed many times. Its specificity is not known. The receptor's source is a male donor aged 5-30 years with ankylosing spondylitis or in good health (not recorded which). Sequenced sample: blood, either unsorted or a sorted T cell fraction (not recorded which). V gene TRBV4-1 combines with J gene TRBJ2-7; 7 nucleotides line up with TRBD1. CDR3 coding DNA: TGCGCCAGCAGCAATAACAGGGGTGGCGAGCAGTACGTC. Translating it yields CASSNNRGGEQYV.